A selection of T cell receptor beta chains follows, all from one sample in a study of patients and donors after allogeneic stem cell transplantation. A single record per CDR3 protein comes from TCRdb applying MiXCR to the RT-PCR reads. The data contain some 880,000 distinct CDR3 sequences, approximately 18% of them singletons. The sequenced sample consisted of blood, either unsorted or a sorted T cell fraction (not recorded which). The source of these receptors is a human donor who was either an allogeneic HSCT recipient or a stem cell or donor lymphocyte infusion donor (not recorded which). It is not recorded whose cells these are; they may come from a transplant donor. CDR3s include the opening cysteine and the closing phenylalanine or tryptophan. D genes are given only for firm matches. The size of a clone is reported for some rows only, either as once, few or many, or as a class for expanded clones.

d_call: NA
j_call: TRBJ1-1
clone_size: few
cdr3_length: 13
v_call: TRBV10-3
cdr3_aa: CAISAAPNTEAFF
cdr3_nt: TGTGCCATCAGTGCCGCCCCTAACACTGAAGCTTTCTTT

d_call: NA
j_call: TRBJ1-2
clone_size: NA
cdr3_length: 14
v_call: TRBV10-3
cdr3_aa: CAISEATGHYGYTF
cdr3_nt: TGTGCCATCAGTGAGGCCACAGGGCACTATGGCTACACCTTC

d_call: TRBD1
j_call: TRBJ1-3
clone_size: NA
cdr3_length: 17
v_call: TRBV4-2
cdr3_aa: CASSRGTGGDSGNTIYF
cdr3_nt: TGTGCCAGCAGCCGGGGGACAGGGGGCGACTCTGGAAACACCATATATTTT

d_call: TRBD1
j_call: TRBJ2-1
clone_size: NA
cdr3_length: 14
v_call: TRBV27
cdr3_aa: CASSWGQGDNEQFF
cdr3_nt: TGTGCCAGCAGTTGGGGACAGGGGGACAATGAGCAGTTCTTC

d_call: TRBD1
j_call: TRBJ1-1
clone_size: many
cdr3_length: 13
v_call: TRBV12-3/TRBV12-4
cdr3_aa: CASSPGTGIEAFF
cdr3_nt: TGTGCCAGCAGTCCCGGGACAGGGATTGAAGCTTTCTTT

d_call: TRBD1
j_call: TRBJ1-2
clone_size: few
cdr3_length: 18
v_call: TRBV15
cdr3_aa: CATSRDSIGQGFNYGYTF
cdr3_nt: TGTGCCACCAGCAGAGATAGTATCGGACAGGGCTTCAACTATGGCTACACCTTC

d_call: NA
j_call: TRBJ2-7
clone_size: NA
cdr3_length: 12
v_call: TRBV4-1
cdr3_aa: CASSQIAQEQYF
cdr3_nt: TGCGCCAGCAGCCAAATCGCTCAAGAGCAGTACTTC

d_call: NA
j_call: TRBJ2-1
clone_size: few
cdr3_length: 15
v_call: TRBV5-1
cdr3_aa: CASGRDGSSYNEQFF
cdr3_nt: TGCGCCAGCGGGCGGGACGGGAGCTCCTACAATGAGCAGTTCTTC

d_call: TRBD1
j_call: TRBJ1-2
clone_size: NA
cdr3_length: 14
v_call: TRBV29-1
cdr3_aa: CSVTAGTVNYGYTF
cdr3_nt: TGCAGCGTTACCGCCGGGACAGTGAACTATGGCTACACCTTC

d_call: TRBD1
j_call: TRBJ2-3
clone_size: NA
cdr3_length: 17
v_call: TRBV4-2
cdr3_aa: CASSQVRQGSGTDTQYF
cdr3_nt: TGTGCCAGCAGCCAGGTCAGACAGGGTTCGGGCACAGATACGCAGTATTTT

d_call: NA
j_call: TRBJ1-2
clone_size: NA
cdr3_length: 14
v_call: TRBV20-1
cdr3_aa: CSGFKAGISDGYTF
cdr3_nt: TGCAGTGGATTTAAGGCAGGGATCAGTGATGGCTACACCTTC

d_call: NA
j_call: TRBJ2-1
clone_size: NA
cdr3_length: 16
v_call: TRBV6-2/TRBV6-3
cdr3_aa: CASSYQQGKVYNEQFF
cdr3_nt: TGTGCCAGCAGTTACCAACAGGGAAAAGTCTACAATGAGCAGTTCTTC

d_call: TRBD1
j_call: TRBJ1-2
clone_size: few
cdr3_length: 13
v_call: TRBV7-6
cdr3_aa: CASSAGTGDGYTF
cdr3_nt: TGTGCCAGCAGCGCCGGGACAGGGGATGGCTACACCTTC

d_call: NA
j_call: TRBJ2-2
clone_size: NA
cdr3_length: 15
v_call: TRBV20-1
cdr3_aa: CSARDRRQGGGELFF
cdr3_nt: TGCAGTGCTAGAGATCGGAGACAGGGAGGTGGGGAGCTGTTTTTT

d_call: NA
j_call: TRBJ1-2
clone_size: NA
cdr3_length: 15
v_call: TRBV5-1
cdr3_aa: CASSLGGQANYGYTF
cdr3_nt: TGCGCCAGCAGCTTGGGGGGCCAAGCTAACTATGGCTACACCTTC

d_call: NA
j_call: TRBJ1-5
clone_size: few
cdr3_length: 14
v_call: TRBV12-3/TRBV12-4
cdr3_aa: CASSFAGRSQPQHF
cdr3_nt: TGTGCCAGCAGTTTTGCGGGTCGCAGTCAGCCCCAGCATTTT

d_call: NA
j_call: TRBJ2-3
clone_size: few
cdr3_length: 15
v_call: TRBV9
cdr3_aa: CASSVLPSSTDTQYF
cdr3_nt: TGTGCCAGCAGCGTACTCCCTTCTAGCACAGATACGCAGTATTTT

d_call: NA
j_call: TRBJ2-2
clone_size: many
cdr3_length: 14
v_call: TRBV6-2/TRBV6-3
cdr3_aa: CASSPGTATGELFF
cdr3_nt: TGTGCCAGCAGTCCCGGGACTGCAACCGGGGAGCTGTTTTTT

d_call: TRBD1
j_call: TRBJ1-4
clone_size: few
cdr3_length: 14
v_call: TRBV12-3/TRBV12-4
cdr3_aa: CASRRQGREEKLFF
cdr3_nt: TGTGCCAGCAGACGACAGGGGCGGGAGGAAAAACTGTTTTTT

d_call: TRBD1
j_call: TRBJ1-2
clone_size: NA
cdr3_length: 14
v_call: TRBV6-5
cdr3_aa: CASSSRDRSSRYTF
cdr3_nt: TGTGCCAGCAGTTCTCGGGACAGGTCGAGTCGCTACACCTTC

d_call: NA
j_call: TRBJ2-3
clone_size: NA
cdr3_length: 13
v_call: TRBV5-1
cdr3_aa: CASRYRDTDTQYF
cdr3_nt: TGCGCCAGCAGATACAGGGACACAGATACGCAGTATTTT

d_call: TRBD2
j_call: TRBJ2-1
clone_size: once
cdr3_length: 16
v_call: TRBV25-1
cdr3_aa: CASSDSSGGASDEQFF
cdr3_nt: TGTGCCAGCAGTGACTCGAGCGGGGGGGCATCGGATGAGCAGTTCTTC

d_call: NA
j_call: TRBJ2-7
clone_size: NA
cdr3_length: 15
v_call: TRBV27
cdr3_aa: CASSLSMDYYYEQYF
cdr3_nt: TGTGCCAGCAGTTTGAGCATGGACTACTACTACGAGCAGTACTTC

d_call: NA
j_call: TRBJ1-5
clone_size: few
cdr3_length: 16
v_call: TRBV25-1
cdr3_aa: CASSAGQFGSNQPQHF
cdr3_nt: TGTGCCAGCAGTGCAGGACAGTTCGGCAGCAATCAGCCCCAGCATTTT

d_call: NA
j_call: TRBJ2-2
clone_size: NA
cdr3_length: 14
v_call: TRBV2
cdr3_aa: CASTGGKVSGELFF
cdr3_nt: TGTGCCAGCACTGGCGGGAAGGTGTCCGGGGAGCTGTTTTTT

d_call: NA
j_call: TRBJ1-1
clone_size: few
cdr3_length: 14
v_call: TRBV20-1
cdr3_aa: CSARGDLMNTEAFF
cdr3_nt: TGCAGTGCTAGAGGGGACCTCATGAACACTGAAGCTTTCTTT

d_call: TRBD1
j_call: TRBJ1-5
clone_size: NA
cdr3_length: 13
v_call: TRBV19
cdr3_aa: CATTGQGVQPQHF
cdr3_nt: TGTGCCACTACAGGACAGGGAGTCCAGCCCCAGCATTTT

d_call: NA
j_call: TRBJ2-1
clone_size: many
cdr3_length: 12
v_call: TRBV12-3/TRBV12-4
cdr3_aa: CASSYTYNEQFF
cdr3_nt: TGTGCCAGCAGTTACACCTACAATGAGCAGTTCTTC

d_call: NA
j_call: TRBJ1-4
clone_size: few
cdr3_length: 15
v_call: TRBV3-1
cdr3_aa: CASSQVAATNEKLFF
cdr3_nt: TGTGCCAGCAGCCAAGTTGCTGCAACTAATGAAAAACTGTTTTTT

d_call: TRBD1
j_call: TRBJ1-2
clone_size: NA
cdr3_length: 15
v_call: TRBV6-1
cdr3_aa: CASSPPSGGIHGYTF
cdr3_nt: TGTGCCAGCAGCCCCCCCTCAGGGGGTATTCATGGCTACACCTTC

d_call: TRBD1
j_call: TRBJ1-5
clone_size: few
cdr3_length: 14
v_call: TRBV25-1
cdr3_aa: CASSVGGVGQPQHF
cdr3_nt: TGTGCCAGCAGTGTAGGGGGCGTAGGTCAGCCCCAGCATTTT

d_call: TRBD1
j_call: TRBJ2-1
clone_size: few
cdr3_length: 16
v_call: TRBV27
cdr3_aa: CASSFLWAGGYNEQFF
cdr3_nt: TGTGCCAGCAGTTTCTTGTGGGCAGGGGGATACAATGAGCAGTTCTTC

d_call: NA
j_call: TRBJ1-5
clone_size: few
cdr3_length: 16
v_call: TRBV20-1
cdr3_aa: CTNFPGPLYSNQPQHF
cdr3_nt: TGCACCAACTTTCCGGGACCCCTCTATAGCAATCAGCCCCAGCATTTT

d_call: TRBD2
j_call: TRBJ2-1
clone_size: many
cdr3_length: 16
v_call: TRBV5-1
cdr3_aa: CASRFLLAGGNNEQFF
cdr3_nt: TGCGCCAGCAGGTTCCTACTAGCGGGAGGGAACAATGAGCAGTTCTTC

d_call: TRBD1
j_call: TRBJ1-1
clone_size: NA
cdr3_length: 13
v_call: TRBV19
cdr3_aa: CASRRGRGTEAFF
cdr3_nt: TGTGCCAGTAGGAGGGGGCGTGGTACTGAAGCTTTCTTT

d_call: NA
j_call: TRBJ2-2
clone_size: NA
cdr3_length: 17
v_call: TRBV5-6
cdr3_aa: CASSSPGVADYDGELFF
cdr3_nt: TGTGCCAGCAGCTCCCCAGGGGTAGCGGACTATGACGGGGAGCTGTTTTTT

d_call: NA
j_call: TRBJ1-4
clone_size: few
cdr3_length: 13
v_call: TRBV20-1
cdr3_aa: CSATGTTNEKLFF
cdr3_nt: TGCAGTGCAACCGGGACAACTAATGAAAAACTGTTTTTT

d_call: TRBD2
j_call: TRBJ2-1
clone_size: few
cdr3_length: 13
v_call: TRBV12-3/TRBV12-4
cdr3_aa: CASSLRLAYEQFF
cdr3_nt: TGTGCCAGCAGTTTAAGACTAGCATATGAGCAGTTCTTC

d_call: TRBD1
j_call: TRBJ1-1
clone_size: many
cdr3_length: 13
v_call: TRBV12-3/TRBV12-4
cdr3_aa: CASSFRGGSEAFF
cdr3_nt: TGTGCCAGCAGTTTCAGAGGGGGCTCTGAAGCTTTCTTT

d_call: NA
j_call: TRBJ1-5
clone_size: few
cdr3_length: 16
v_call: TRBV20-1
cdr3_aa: CSASFRGSGSNQPQHF
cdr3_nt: TGCAGTGCTAGTTTCAGGGGTAGTGGGAGCAATCAGCCCCAGCATTTT

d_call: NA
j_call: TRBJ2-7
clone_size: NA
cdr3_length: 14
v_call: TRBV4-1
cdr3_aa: CASSLGTPNYEQYF
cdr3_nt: TGCGCCAGCAGCCTCGGGACTCCAAATTACGAGCAGTACTTC

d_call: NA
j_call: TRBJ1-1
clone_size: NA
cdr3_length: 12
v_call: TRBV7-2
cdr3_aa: CASSPRTVEAFF
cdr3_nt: TGTGCCAGCAGCCCAAGGACGGTTGAAGCTTTCTTT

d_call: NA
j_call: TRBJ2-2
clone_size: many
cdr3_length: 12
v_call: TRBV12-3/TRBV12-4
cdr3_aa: CASRTNTGELFF
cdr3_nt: TGTGCCAGCAGGACAAACACCGGGGAGCTGTTTTTT

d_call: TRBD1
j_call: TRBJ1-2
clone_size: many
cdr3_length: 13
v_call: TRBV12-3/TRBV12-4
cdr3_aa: CASSLQGVGGYTF
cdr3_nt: TGTGCCAGCAGCTTACAGGGGGTCGGGGGCTACACCTTC

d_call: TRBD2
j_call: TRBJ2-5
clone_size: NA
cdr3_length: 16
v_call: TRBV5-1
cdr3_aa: CASKPWTSETKETQYF
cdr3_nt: TGCGCCAGCAAACCCTGGACTAGCGAAACAAAAGAGACCCAGTACTTC

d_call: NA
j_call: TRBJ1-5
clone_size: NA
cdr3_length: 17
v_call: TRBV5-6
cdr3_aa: CASSLGTTFLPNQPQHF
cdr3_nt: TGTGCCAGCAGCTTGGGGACCACATTTCTCCCCAATCAGCCCCAGCATTTT

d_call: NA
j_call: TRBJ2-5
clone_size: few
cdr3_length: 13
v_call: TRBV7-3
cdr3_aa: CASGRGHQETQYF
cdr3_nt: TGTGCCAGCGGCCGGGGCCACCAAGAGACCCAGTACTTC

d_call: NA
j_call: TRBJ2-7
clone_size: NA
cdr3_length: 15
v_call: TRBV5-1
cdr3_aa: CASSLVGVPVYEQYF
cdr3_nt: TGCGCCAGCAGCTTGGTGGGGGTCCCTGTCTACGAGCAGTACTTC

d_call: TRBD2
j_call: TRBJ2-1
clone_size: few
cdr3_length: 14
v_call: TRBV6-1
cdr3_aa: CASVLAGGKYEQFF
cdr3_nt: TGTGCCAGCGTACTAGCGGGGGGAAAATATGAGCAGTTCTTC

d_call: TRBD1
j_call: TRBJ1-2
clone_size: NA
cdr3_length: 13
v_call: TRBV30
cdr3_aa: CAWSTGTAYGYTF
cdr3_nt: TGTGCCTGGAGTACCGGGACAGCCTATGGCTACACCTTC

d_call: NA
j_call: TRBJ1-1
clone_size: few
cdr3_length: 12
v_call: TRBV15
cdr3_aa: CATSSGGGWVSF
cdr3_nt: TGTGCCACCAGCAGCGGCGGGGGCTGGGTGAGCTTT

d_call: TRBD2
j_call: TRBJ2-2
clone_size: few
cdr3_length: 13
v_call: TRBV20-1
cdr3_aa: CSALREGLGELFF
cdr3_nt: TGCAGTGCCCTAAGGGAGGGACTCGGGGAGCTGTTTTTT

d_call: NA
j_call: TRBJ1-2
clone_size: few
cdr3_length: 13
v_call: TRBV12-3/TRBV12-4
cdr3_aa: CASSLNGLYGYTF
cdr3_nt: TGTGCCAGCAGTTTAAACGGACTGTACGGCTACACCTTC

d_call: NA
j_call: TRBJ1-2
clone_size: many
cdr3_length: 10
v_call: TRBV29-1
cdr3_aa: CSVDGNGYTF
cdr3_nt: TGCAGCGTTGACGGGAATGGCTACACCTTC

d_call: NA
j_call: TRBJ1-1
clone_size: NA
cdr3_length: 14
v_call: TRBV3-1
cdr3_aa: CASSQDTGWTEAFF
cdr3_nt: TGTGCCAGCAGCCAAGACACAGGGTGGACTGAAGCTTTCTTT

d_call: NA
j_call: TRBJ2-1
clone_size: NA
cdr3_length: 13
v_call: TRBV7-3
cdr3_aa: CASSVRKSNEQFF
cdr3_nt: TGTGCCAGCAGCGTCCGGAAGAGTAATGAGCAGTTCTTC

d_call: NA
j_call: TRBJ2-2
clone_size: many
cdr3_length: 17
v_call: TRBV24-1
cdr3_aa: CATSDLTGSANTGELFF
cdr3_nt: TGTGCCACCAGTGACCTCACAGGATCCGCGAACACCGGGGAGCTGTTTTTT

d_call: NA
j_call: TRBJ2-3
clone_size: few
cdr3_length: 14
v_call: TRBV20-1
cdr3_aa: CSARDLANTDTQYF
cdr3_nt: TGCAGTGCTAGAGATTTAGCCAACACAGATACGCAGTATTTT

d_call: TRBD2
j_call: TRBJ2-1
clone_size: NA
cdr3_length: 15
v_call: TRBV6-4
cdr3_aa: CASRRTSGAHNEQFF
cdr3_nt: TGTGCCAGCAGGCGGACTAGCGGGGCTCACAATGAGCAGTTCTTC